This T cell receptor (beta chain) is from a study of cytomegalovirus exposure and HLA in healthy donors. The CDR3 runs to 19 residues. V shed 5 bases, J shed 4 bases, and the junction held 20 bases outside the gene matches. Germline values: CDR1 LNHDA, CDR2 SQIVND (reference sequence). Primers included in the PCR were 60 Vbeta and 13 Jbeta primers. Some clones are missing from TCRdb's copy, which holds only in-frame ones; the method was immunoSEQ multiplex PCR. The table shows roughly 120,000 clones, with about 80% occurring only once. Sequencing was carried out using PBMCs. The receptor's source is a man aged 25-45 years in good health and CMV-seronegative. This sequence joins TRBV19 and TRBJ1-5; 7 bases map to TRBD1. This CDR3 is CASSSRPGQKSARNQPQHF. CDR3 coding DNA: TGTGCCAGTAGTTCGCGACCGGGACAGAAATCAGCTCGTAATCAGCCCCAGCATTTT.